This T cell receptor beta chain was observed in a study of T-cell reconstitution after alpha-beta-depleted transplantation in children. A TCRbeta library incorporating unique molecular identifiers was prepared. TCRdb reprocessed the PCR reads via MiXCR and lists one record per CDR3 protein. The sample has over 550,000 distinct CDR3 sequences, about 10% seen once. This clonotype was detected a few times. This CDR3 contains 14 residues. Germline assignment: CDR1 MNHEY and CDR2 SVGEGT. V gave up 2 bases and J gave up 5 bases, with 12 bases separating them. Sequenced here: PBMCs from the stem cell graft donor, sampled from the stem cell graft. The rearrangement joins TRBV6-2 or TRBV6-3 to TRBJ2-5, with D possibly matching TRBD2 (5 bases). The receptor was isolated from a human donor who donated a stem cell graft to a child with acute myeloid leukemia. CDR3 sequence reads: CASSYQWRGETQYF. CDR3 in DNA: TGTGCCAGCAGTTACCAGTGGAGAGGGGAGACCCAGTACTTC.